A selection of T cell receptor beta chains follows, all from one sample in a study of radiation and T cells in renal cell carcinoma. The table came from immunoSEQ multiplex PCR; TCRdb's copy has only in-frame clones and leaves some out. The sample contains 90,000 to 95,000 clones, 70% to 85% of which appear only once. The source material was blood, sampled from a patient whose treatment included radiotherapy and nephrectomy. These receptors all stem from a man in his sixties with renal cell carcinoma. Both conserved end residues are part of each CDR3. The order of the fields is J gene, D gene, V gene, clone size, CDR3 DNA, CDR3 protein. The D gene is left open where the match is weak. Where a row states a size, it is once, few, many or the class of an expanded clone; other rows omit it.

TRBJ1-1 | . | TRBV19 | . | TGTGCCAGTAGTGTTTTGCCAGGAGGTCTACAGACGAATTTAGCTTTCTTT | CASSVLPGGLQTNLAFF
TRBJ2-7 | . | TRBV14 | . | TGTGCCAGCAGCCAAGACCGGGTCAGGGGCGGTCATTTGTACTTC | CASSQDRVRGGHLYF
TRBJ2-1 | . | TRBV28 | . | TGTGCCAGCAGTCGGCGGAGTCGCAATGAGCAGTTCTTC | CASSRRSRNEQFF
TRBJ1-1 | TRBD1 | TRBV5-1 | few | TGCGCCAGCACCCAGGGGGGGCAGGTTAACACTGAAGCTTTCTTT | CASTQGGQVNTEAFF
TRBJ2-5 | TRBD2 | TRBV4-2 | . | TGTGCCAGCAGCCTTAGACTAGCGGGGCCTCAAGAGACCCAGTACTTC | CASSLRLAGPQETQYF
TRBJ2-7 | . | TRBV11-2 | . | TGTGCCAGCAGCTTACCCAGGGACCACGAGCAGTACTTC | CASSLPRDHEQYF
TRBJ2-5 | TRBD2 | TRBV6-5 | . | TGTGCCAGCAGTTTGGGACTAGCGGGAGGTTTACGGACCCAGTACTTC | CASSLGLAGGLRTQYF
TRBJ2-7 | TRBD2 | TRBV30 | many | TGTGCCTGGAGGACTAGCGGTCTCTCCTACGAGCAGTACTTC | CAWRTSGLSYEQYF
TRBJ2-7 | . | TRBV5-1 | . | TGCGCCAGCAGCTTGGGAGGGGGCGAGCAGTACTTC | CASSLGGGEQYF
TRBJ2-7 | TRBD2 | TRBV10-3 | . | TGTGCCATCAGTGAGGCACTAGCGGGAACCTACGAGCAGTACTTC | CAISEALAGTYEQYF
TRBJ2-1 | . | TRBV6-6 | few | TGTGCCAGCAGTCTACTGAGGGGTGAGCAGTTCTTC | CASSLLRGEQFF
TRBJ2-1 | . | TRBV18 | . | TGTGCCAGCTCACCGGGCAGGGGAGGGTATGAGCAGTTCTTC | CASSPGRGGYEQFF
TRBJ2-7 | TRBD1 | TRBV7-7 | . | TGTGCCAGCAGCTTAGGCAACAGGGGTTCCTACGAGCAGTACTTC | CASSLGNRGSYEQYF
TRBJ2-1 | . | TRBV10-3 | . | TGTGCCATCAGTGAGTCTATACAGCGGCTATACAATGAGCAGTTCTTC | CAISESIQRLYNEQFF
TRBJ2-3 | . | TRBV2 | . | TGTGCCAGCAGTTTACTAGGTACGACAGATACGCAGTATTTT | CASSLLGTTDTQYF
TRBJ1-4 | TRBD1 | TRBV4-3 | . | TGCGCCAGCAGCCAAGACTCGACAGGGGGCCTCAATGAAAAACTGTTTTTT | CASSQDSTGGLNEKLFF
TRBJ2-1 | . | TRBV15 | . | TGTGCCACCAGCAGCACGGGCTTAGGGAATGAGCAGTTCTTC | CATSSTGLGNEQFF
TRBJ1-3 | TRBD1 | TRBV5-1 | . | TGCGCCAGCAGCGCCGTTCAGGGGGCTGGAAACACCATATATTTT | CASSAVQGAGNTIYF
TRBJ2-7 | TRBD1 | TRBV6-1 | . | TGTGCCAGCAGTGAGACAGGGGGCGGTGAGCAGTACTTC | CASSETGGGEQYF
TRBJ2-5 | TRBD1 | TRBV28 | . | TGTGCCAGCAGTACCCGGACAGGGCAAAGACAAGAGACCCAGTACTTC | CASSTRTGQRQETQYF
TRBJ2-6 | TRBD1 | TRBV19 | . | TGTGCCAGTCAAACCCGACAGGGGTCGCGGGGGGCCAACGTCCTGACTTTC | CASQTRQGSRGANVLTF
TRBJ2-4 | TRBD1 | TRBV18 | . | TGTGCCAGCTCACCGGTGGACAGGTTAGCCAAAAACATTCAGTACTTC | CASSPVDRLAKNIQYF
TRBJ1-6 | TRBD1 | TRBV19 | . | TGTGCCAGTAGGAGACAGGGTGATAATTCACCCCTCCACTTT | CASRRQGDNSPLHF
TRBJ2-7 | TRBD2 | TRBV7-9 | . | TGTGCCAGCAGCTCCGGACTAGCGGGAGCGGACGAGCAGTACTTC | CASSSGLAGADEQYF
TRBJ1-5 | . | TRBV6-1 | . | TGTGCCAGCAGTGAAGCGTCAGGGGACATTTATCAGCCCCAGCATTTT | CASSEASGDIYQPQHF
TRBJ2-7 | . | TRBV6-6 | . | TGTGCCAGCAGTTACCGCGACGAGGAGCAGTACTTC | CASSYRDEEQYF
TRBJ2-7 | . | TRBV27 | . | TGTGCCAGCAGATGGAGTAGCTCCTACGAGCAGTACTTC | CASRWSSSYEQYF
TRBJ2-1 | . | TRBV28 | . | TGTGCCAGCAGTTTATCCTACAATGAGCAGTTCTTC | CASSLSYNEQFF
TRBJ2-5 | . | TRBV29-1 | . | TGCAGCGTACGAATAGAGACCCAGTACTTC | CSVRIETQYF
TRBJ2-2 | . | TRBV19 | medium-sized | TGTGCCAGCAACCAGGCCACCGGGGAGCTGTTTTTT | CASNQATGELFF